This T cell receptor beta chain originates from a study of blood T cells in healthy people across ages. Primed by a sample-barcoded 5' primer and a J-beta primer mix, a second PCR proceeded for 7 to 11 cycles. MiXCR, run by TCRdb on the 5' RACE reads, gives a single entry per CDR3 protein. This table has some 690,000 distinct CDR3 sequences, over 20% appearing once. The specimen was blood. The clonotype comes from an older man in good health.

The CDR3 loop is CASSVGGQVPDTQYF. CDR3 in DNA: TGTGCCAGCAGCGTAGGGGGACAGGTCCCAGATACGCAGTATTTT. The V and J genes are TRBV9 and TRBJ2-3, with TRBD1 identical over 8 bases. CDR1 is SGDLS and CDR2 is YYNGEE in the germline V gene. The CDR3 consists of 15 residues. Trimming at V came to 0 bases and at J to 4 bases, leaving 4 bases not matched to a gene.